The count of the clone carrying this T cell receptor (beta chain) is one. Profiling relied on immunoSEQ multiplex PCR, and the TCRdb table lists in-frame clones only, not all of them. The sample holds roughly 120,000 clones, nearly 90% seen once. The source of the sample is a study of blood T cell repertoires in COVID-19. Study-level background: The analysed material was cDNA or gDNA that came from T cells, B-cell-depleted T cells, or PBMCs.

The ends were cut back, 5 bases at V and 7 bases at J, with 14 bases in the middle. The V gene's germline CDR1 is SGHVS and CDR2 FNYEAQ. This CDR3 spans 14 amino acids. The origin of this receptor is a human donor in a cohort sampled during active COVID-19. Sequencing was carried out using peripheral blood. The rearrangement uses TRBV7-6 and TRBJ2-2, with TRBD1 as a possible D gene (6 bases). This CDR3 reads CASSQIQGSGELFF. The CDR3 nucleotides are TGTGCCAGCAGCCAAATTCAGGGGAGCGGGGAGCTGTTTTTT. Together with reference TRBV7-6 and TRBJ2-2, the CDR3 gives the full variable domain: GAGVSQSPRYKVTKRGQDVALRCDPISGHVSLYWYRQALGQGPEFLTYFNYEAQQDKSGLPNDRFSAERPEGSISTLTIQRTEQRDSAMYRCASSQIQGSGELFFGEGSRLTVL.